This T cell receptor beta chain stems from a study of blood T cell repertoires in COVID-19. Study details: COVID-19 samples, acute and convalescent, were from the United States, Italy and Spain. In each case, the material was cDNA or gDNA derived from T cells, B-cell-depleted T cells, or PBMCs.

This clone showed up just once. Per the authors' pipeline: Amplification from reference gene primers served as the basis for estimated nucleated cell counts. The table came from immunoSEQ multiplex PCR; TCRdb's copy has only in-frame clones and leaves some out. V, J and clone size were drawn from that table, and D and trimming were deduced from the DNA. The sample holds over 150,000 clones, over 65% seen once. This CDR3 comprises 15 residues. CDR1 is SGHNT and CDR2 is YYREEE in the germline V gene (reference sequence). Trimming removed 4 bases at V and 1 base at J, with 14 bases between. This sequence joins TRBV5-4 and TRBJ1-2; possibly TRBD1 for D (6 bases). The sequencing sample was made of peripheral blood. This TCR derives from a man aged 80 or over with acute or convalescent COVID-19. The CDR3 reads CASSVGQGGNYGYTF. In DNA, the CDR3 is TGTGCCAGCAGCGTTGGACAAGGGGGTAACTATGGCTACACCTTC.